This is a list of T cell receptor beta chains from one sample in a study of shared clonotypes between healthy human individuals. This table comes from immunoSEQ multiplex PCR, and its TCRdb copy is limited to in-frame clones, with some not included. The sample has around 2.3 million clones, 90% to 97% seen once. The sample comprised naive CD4+ T cells sorted from blood. The source of these receptors is a man aged 18 to 29 in good health. CDR3s include the opening cysteine and the closing phenylalanine or tryptophan. Each record gives: clone size, V gene, D gene, J gene, CDR3 protein, CDR3 DNA. The D gene is left open where the match is weak. Clone size is given for some rows only: seen once, a few or many times, or a class if the clone is expanded.

.	TRBV5-3	.	TRBJ1-5	CARNRENSNQPQHF	TGTGCCAGAAACCGGGAAAATAGCAATCAGCCCCAGCATTTT
.	TRBV19	TRBD1	TRBJ2-4	CASSRERQGTTLAKNIQYF	TGTGCCAGTAGTAGGGAAAGACAGGGCACAACCTTAGCCAAAAACATTCAGTACTTC
.	TRBV5-1	.	TRBJ2-3	CASNLGGEDTQYF	TGCGCCAGCAACTTGGGGGGTGAAGATACGCAGTATTTT
.	TRBV18	.	TRBJ2-7	CASSPPSSDYEQYF	TGTGCCAGCTCACCACCTTCTAGCGACTACGAGCAGTACTTC
.	TRBV4-3	.	TRBJ2-6	CASSQVGWSSGANVLTF	TGCGCCAGCAGCCAAGTGGGCTGGAGCTCTGGGGCCAACGTCCTGACTTTC
once	TRBV2	.	TRBJ1-1	CATSTDYNTEAFF	TGTGCCACCTCGACAGATTATAACACTGAAGCTTTCTTT
.	TRBV10-3	.	TRBJ1-3	CAISAQVSLSGNTIYF	TGTGCCATCAGTGCACAGGTGTCCCTCTCTGGAAACACCATATATTTT
once	TRBV18	.	TRBJ2-1	CASSPPINVGSPFF	TGTGCCAGCTCACCGCCTATTAATGTGGGTAGCCCGTTCTTC
.	TRBV5-6	TRBD2	TRBJ2-3	CASSPGTSGTDTQYF	TGTGCCAGCAGCCCGGGGACTAGCGGCACAGATACGCAGTATTTT
.	TRBV4-1	.	TRBJ2-3	CASSQEGARADTQYF	TGCGCCAGCAGCCAAGAAGGGGCCCGAGCAGATACGCAGTATTTT
.	TRBV15	.	TRBJ2-7	CATSRVEITGASYEQYF	TGTGCCACCAGCAGAGTTGAAATTACAGGAGCGTCCTACGAGCAGTACTTC
once	TRBV5-6	.	TRBJ2-5	CASSYGQPQETQYF	TGTGCCAGCAGCTACGGACAGCCCCAAGAGACCCAGTACTTC
.	TRBV15	.	TRBJ1-2	CATSRDGERDYGYTF	TGTGCCACCAGCAGAGATGGGGAGAGAGACTATGGCTACACCTTC
few	TRBV5-1	TRBD1	TRBJ1-5	CASSPTGQGASPQHF	TGCGCCAGCAGCCCAACGGGACAGGGGGCTTCGCCCCAGCATTTT
.	TRBV28	TRBD1	TRBJ2-7	CASRGQGPYEQYF	TGTGCCAGCAGGGGACAGGGCCCCTACGAGCAGTACTTC
.	TRBV7-9	TRBD2	TRBJ2-5	CASERHREGGETQYF	TGTGCCAGCGAACGACACCGGGAGGGTGGAGAGACCCAGTACTTC
.	TRBV5-1	.	TRBJ2-3	CASSLVSSADTQYF	TGCGCCAGCAGCTTGGTGTCTTCGGCAGATACGCAGTATTTT
.	TRBV19	TRBD2	TRBJ2-1	CASSEAGLSYNEQFF	TGTGCCAGTAGTGAAGCGGGGCTTTCCTACAATGAGCAGTTCTTC
.	TRBV27	TRBD1	TRBJ1-6	CASSPGTGVSPLHF	TGTGCCAGCAGTCCCGGGACAGGGGTCAGTCCCCTCCACTTT
.	TRBV11-2	.	TRBJ2-7	CASSLEGADYEQYF	TGTGCCAGCAGCTTAGAGGGGGCAGACTACGAGCAGTACTTC
.	TRBV6-5	.	TRBJ2-7	CASSSGQFYEQYF	TGTGCCAGCAGTTCCGGACAATTCTACGAGCAGTACTTC
once	TRBV2	.	TRBJ1-6	CASTLKGGAGSYNSPLHF	TGTGCCAGCACACTAAAGGGGGGGGCAGGGTCCTATAATTCACCCCTCCACTTT
.	TRBV5-4	TRBD2	TRBJ2-7	CASSLALRGTSQAEQYF	TGTGCCAGCAGCTTGGCCCTAAGAGGGACTAGTCAGGCCGAGCAGTACTTC
.	TRBV27	.	TRBJ2-1	CASSYRGSYNEQFF	TGTGCCAGCAGTTATAGAGGTTCCTACAATGAGCAGTTCTTC
.	TRBV6-5	TRBD1	TRBJ2-7	CASSYRDRGHDEQYF	TGTGCCAGCAGTTACAGAGACAGGGGGCACGACGAGCAGTACTTC
.	TRBV5-5	TRBD1	TRBJ2-7	CASSLWDSSYEQYF	TGTGCCAGCAGCTTGTGGGACAGCTCCTACGAGCAGTACTTC
.	TRBV10-3	.	TRBJ2-7	CAISESSGSYEQYF	TGTGCCATCAGTGAGTCGTCGGGCTCCTACGAGCAGTACTTC
.	TRBV18	.	TRBJ1-6	CASSPGKGHSSYNSPLHF	TGTGCCAGCTCACCAGGGAAGGGGCATAGCTCCTATAATTCACCCCTCCACTTT